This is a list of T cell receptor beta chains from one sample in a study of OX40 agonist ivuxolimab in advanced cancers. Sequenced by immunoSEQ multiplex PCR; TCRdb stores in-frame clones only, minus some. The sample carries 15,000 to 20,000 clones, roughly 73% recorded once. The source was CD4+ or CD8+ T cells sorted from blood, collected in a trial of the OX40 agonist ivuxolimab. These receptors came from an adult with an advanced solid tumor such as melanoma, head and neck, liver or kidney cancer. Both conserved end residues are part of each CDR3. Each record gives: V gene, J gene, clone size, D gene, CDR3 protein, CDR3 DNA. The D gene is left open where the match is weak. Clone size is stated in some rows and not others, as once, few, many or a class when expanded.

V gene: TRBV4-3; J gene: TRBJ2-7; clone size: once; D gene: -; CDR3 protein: CASSQDLSYEQYF; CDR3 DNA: TGCGCCAGCAGCCAAGATCTGAGCTACGAGCAGTACTTC
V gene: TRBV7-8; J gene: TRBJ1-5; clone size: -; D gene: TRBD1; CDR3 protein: CASSWDRGNQPQHF; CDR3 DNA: TGTGCCAGCAGCTGGGACAGGGGCAATCAGCCCCAGCATTTT
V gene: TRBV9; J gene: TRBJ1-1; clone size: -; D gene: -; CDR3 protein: CASSPGTDTEAFF; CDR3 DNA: TGTGCCAGCAGCCCCGGGACGGACACTGAAGCTTTCTTT
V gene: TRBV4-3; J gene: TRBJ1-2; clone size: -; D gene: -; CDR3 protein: CASSQDRGGNGYTF; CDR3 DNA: TGCGCCAGCAGCCAAGATAGGGGTGGTAATGGCTACACCTTC
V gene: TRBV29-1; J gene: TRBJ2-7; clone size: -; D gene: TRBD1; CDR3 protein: CSVEEGQVSYEQYF; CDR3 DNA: TGCAGCGTTGAAGAAGGACAGGTCTCCTACGAGCAGTACTTC
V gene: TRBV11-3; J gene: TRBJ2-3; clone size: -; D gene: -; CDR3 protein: CASSLTEDTQYF; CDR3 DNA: TGTGCCAGCAGCTTGACCGAAGATACGCAGTATTTT
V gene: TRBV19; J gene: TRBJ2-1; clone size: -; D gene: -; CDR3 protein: CASSIAKRGLHYNEQFF; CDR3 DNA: TGTGCCAGTAGTATAGCAAAACGGGGCCTGCACTACAATGAGCAGTTCTTC
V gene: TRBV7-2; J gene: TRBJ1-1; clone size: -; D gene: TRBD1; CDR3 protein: CASSLRDRGNTEAFF; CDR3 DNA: TGTGCCAGCAGCTTAAGGGACAGGGGAAACACTGAAGCTTTCTTT
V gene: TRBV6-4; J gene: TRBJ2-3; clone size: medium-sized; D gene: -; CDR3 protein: CASSVAITDTQYF; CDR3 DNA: TGTGCCAGCAGTGTCGCTATCACAGATACGCAGTATTTT
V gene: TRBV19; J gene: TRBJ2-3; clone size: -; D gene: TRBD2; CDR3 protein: CASSPPREDSTDTQYF; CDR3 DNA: TGTGCCAGTAGCCCCCCGCGGGAGGACAGCACAGATACGCAGTATTTT
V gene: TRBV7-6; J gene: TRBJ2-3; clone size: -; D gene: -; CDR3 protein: CASSSGTDATDTQYF; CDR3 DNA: TGTGCCAGCAGCTCGGGGACGGACGCCACAGATACGCAGTATTTT
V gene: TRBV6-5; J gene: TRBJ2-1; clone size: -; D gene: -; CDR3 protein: CASSYSGTTFHEQFF; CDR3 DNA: TGTGCCAGCAGTTATTCTGGGACAACCTTTCACGAGCAGTTCTTC
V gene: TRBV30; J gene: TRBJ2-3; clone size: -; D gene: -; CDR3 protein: CAWSVQAGDTQYF; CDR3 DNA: TGTGCCTGGAGTGTACAAGCGGGAGATACGCAGTATTTT
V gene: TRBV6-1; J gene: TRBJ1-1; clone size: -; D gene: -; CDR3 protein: CASSEADSDFPLEAFF; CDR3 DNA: TGTGCCAGCAGTGAAGCCGACAGCGACTTCCCCCTTGAAGCTTTCTTT
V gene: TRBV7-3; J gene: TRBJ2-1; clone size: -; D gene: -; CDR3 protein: CASSSTGNNEQFF; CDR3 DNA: TGTGCCAGCAGCTCAACAGGGAACAATGAGCAGTTCTTC
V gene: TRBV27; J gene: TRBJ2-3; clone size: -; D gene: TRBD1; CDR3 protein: CASRNKPGQGSDTQYF; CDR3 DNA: TGTGCCAGCAGAAACAAGCCGGGACAGGGCTCAGATACGCAGTATTTT
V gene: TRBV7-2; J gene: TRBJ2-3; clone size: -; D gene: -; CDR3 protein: CASSFEQGDSGTDTQYF; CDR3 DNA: TGTGCCAGCAGCTTCGAACAGGGAGATTCAGGCACAGATACGCAGTATTTT
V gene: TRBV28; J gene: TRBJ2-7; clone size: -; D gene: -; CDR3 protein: CASSLWQGIPYEQYF; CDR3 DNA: TGTGCCAGCAGTTTATGGCAGGGAATCCCCTACGAGCAGTACTTC
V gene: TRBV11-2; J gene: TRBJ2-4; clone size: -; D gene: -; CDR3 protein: CASSLISPLVAKNIQYF; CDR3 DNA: TGTGCCAGCAGCTTAATTTCACCCTTGGTTGCCAAAAACATTCAGTACTTC
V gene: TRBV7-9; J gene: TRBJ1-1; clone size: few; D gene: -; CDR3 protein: CASSPGRKGEAFF; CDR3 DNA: TGTGCCAGCAGCCCCGGGAGGAAAGGGGAAGCTTTCTTT
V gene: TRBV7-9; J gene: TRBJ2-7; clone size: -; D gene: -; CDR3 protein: CASSLVSRKGNEQYF; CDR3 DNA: TGTGCCAGCAGCTTAGTTTCACGGAAGGGCAACGAGCAGTACTTC
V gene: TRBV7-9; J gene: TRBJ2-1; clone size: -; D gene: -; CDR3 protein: CASSTGTSYNEQFF; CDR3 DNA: TGTGCCAGCAGCACCGGGACATCCTACAATGAGCAGTTCTTC
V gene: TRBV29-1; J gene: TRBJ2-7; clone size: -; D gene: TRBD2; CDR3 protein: CSVEPGRGYEQYF; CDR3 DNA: TGCAGCGTTGAACCAGGGAGGGGCTACGAGCAGTACTTC
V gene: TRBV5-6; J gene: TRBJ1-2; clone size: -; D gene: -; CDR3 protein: CASSSGEDYGYTF; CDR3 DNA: TGTGCCAGCAGCTCGGGGGAGGACTATGGCTACACCTTC
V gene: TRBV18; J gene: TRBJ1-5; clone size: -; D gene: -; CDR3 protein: CASSSRDLSNQPQHF; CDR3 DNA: TGTGCCAGCTCCTCGAGAGACCTAAGCAATCAGCCCCAGCATTTT
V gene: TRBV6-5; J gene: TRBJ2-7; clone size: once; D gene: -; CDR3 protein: CASAYLDYEQYF; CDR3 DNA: TGTGCCAGCGCCTACCTAGACTACGAGCAGTACTTC
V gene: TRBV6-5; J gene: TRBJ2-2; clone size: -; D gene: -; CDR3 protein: CASSPYTGELFF; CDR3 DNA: TGTGCCAGCAGTCCGTACACCGGGGAGCTGTTTTTT